These T cell receptor beta chains were read from a single sample in a study of cytomegalovirus exposure and HLA in healthy donors. Clones were read by immunoSEQ multiplex PCR, and TCRdb kept only the in-frame ones, dropping some. The sample carries some 140,000 clones, roughly three quarters recorded once. The sequenced material came from PBMCs. The receptor set was obtained from a man younger than 30 in good health and CMV-seronegative. Each CDR3 is given with its conserved first and last residue.

v_call cdr3_aa
TRBV7-8 CASSFETGAYTF
TRBV2 CASTRDGSYNEQFF
TRBV7-9 CATRGGFTDTQYF
TRBV5-4 CASSQEHEGQAPHSPLHF
TRBV7-3 CASSPGTGDSNQPQHF
TRBV21-1 CASSKPGLAGGRNIKTQYF
TRBV29-1 CSAVTGAPANYGYTF
TRBV28 CASSSAGIETQYF
TRBV25-1 CASSEYSGDNYGYTF
TRBV9 CASSVDGTGYGELFF
TRBV7-9 CASSPGFTGGGCEQYF
TRBV11-3 CASRFAGGSGNTIYF
TRBV18 CASSPTPPGLTNNSPLHF